These 17 T cell receptor beta chains were sequenced from one sample in a study of cytomegalovirus exposure and HLA in healthy donors. Primers for the PCR totalled 60 Vbeta and 13 Jbeta. Some clones are missing from TCRdb's copy, which holds only in-frame ones; the method was immunoSEQ multiplex PCR. Of around 36,000 clones listed, 75% to 85% were seen once; the top ten hold approximately 9.4%. The specimen was PBMCs. These receptors were taken from a woman in her thirties or forties in good health and CMV-seronegative.

The chain links TRBV11-3 to TRBJ2-2, with D perhaps TRBD1 (6 bases). The CDR3 has 14 amino acids. V was clipped by 5 bases and J by 6 bases, with 13 bases between them. Germline V gives CDR1 SGHNT, CDR2 YENEEA. The CDR3 DNA reads as TGTGCCAGCAGCGTCGACAGGACGGCCGGGGAGCTGTTTTTT. It specifies CASSVDRTAGELFF. The whole variable domain, filled in from reference TRBV11-3 and TRBJ2-2, reads EAGVVQSPRYKIIEKKQPVAFWCNPISGHNTLYWYLQNLGQGPELLIRYENEEAVDDSQLPKDRFSAERLKGVDSTLKIQPAELGDSAVYLCASSVDRTAGELFFGEGSRLTVL.

This chain uses TRBV29-1 with TRBJ2-1, with a possible D match to TRBD2 (7 bases). V was trimmed by 4 bases and J by 1 base, leaving 11 bases between them. The CDR3 has 14 residues. Germline CDR1 reads SQVTM; CDR2 reads ANQGSEA. The CDR3 region has the DNA TGCAGCGTTGTGGGGGGGGCTTCCTACAATGAGCAGTTCTTC. It translates to CSVVGGASYNEQFF.

The chain combines TRBV7-2 with TRBJ2-3; unclear D gene. The V and J ends lost 5 bases and 3 bases respectively, with 6 bases between them. Germline loops: CDR1 SGHTA, CDR2 FQGNSA. The CDR3 sequence is 12 residues long. The CDR3 DNA sequence: TGTGCCAGCAGCAAAGCGACAGATACGCAGTATTTT. Translated, it gives CASSKATDTQYF.

This clone came up a few times. V is TRBV6-5 and J is TRBJ2-2; 8 bases fit TRBD1. The CDR3 extends over 14 amino acids. In germline, CDR1 is MNHEY, CDR2 SVGAGI. V lost 6 bases, J lost 3 bases, and 3 bases stayed unmatched. The CDR3 region is CASSRGRYTGELFF. In DNA form, the CDR3 reads TGTGCCAGCAGCAGGGGGCGGTACACCGGGGAGCTGTTTTTT.

The chain employs TRBV1 and TRBJ2-1; TRBD1 is taken as the D call from the table, unchecked against the DNA. TRBV1 is reported as a pseudogene. The CDR3 spans 14 residues. CDR3 in amino acids: CTSSQGDHYNEQFF. For the CDR3, the DNA is TGCACCAGCAGCCAGGGCGATCACTACAATGAGCAGTTCTTC.

V gene TRBV7-8 combines with J gene TRBJ2-3; D is possibly TRBD1 (5 bases). Trimming took 1 base from V and 0 from J, leaving 14 bases between them. This CDR3 has 17 residues. Germline V gene lookup returns CDR1 SGHVS and CDR2 FQNEAQ. The CDR3 loop reads CASSLDLRDPSTDTQYF. As DNA, the CDR3 is TGTGCCAGCAGCTTAGACCTCAGGGATCCTAGCACAGATACGCAGTATTTT.

The genes are TRBV6-5 and TRBJ1-1; possibly TRBD1 for D (6 bases). Germline assignment: CDR1 MNHEY and CDR2 SVGAGI. The CDR3 is 13 amino acids. The V gene lost 5 bases and the J gene lost 1 base, with 8 bases spanning the gap. CDR3 loop: CASSRTENTEAFF. CDR3 sequence (DNA): TGTGCCAGCAGTAGGACAGAGAACACTGAAGCTTTCTTT.

The V call is TRBV9, the J call TRBJ1-2; 11 nucleotides line up with TRBD1. Germline CDR1 SGDLS, CDR2 YYNGEE. The CDR3 is 16 residues long. The J segment lost 5 bases and the V segment lost 3 bases, leaving 9 bases of the junction unmatched. The CDR3: CASSATGTGGGYGYTF. The CDR3 bases are TGTGCCAGCAGCGCCACCGGGACAGGGGGGGGGTATGGCTACACCTTC. The full variable domain, with the rest looked up from reference TRBV9 and TRBJ1-2, is DSGVTQTPKHLITATGQRVTLRCSPRSGDLSVYWYQQSLDQGLQFLIQYYNGEERAKGNILERFSAQQFPDLHSELNLSSLELGDSALYFCASSATGTGGGYGYTFGSGTRLTVV.

This clone was counted between two and nine times. As DNA, the CDR3 is TGTGCCAGTACCCCAAGGGAGGGGAATTCACCCCTCCACTTT. Amino acid sequence: CASTPREGNSPLHF. The genes are TRBV19 and TRBJ1-6, with D tentatively TRBD1 (5 bases). Trimming removed 7 bases from V and 7 bases from J, with 14 bases in between. In germline, CDR1 is LNHDA, CDR2 SQIVND (reference sequence). The CDR3 consists of 14 residues.

This clone showed up just once. The V and J genes are TRBV28 and TRBJ1-6; 8 bases fit TRBD1. From germline, CDR1 is MDHEN and CDR2 SYDVKM. CDR3 length: 12 amino acids. V was clipped by 8 bases and J by 8 bases; unmatched bases: 2. CDR3 amino acids: CASGTGHSPLHF. The DNA for the CDR3 is TGTGCCAGCGGGACAGGCCATTCACCCCTCCACTTT.

V is TRBV5-1 and J is TRBJ2-5; weak D call: TRBD1 (5 bases). V dropped 0 bases and J dropped 5 bases, with 8 bases sitting between them. Germline CDR1 and CDR2: SGHRS and YFSETQ. The CDR3 loop spans 13 amino acids. CDR3 nucleotides: TGCGCCAGCAGCTTGGAGGGGCTTGAGACCCAGTACTTC. Residues: CASSLEGLETQYF.

CDR3 region: CASSINSSYNSPLHF. Written as DNA, the CDR3 is TGTGCCAGCTCAATTAATAGCTCCTATAATTCACCCCTCCACTTT. The V gene is TRBV18, the J gene TRBJ1-6, with D unclear. CDR3 length: 15 residues. V lost 5 bases to trimming and J lost 0 bases, with 8 bases between them. Germline V gene data show CDR1 as KGHSH and CDR2 as LQKENI.

This clone was seen only a few times. This chain uses TRBV5-1 with TRBJ2-3; D perhaps matches TRBD2 (5 bases). The CDR3 spans 17 residues. V was cut by 4 bases and J by 0 bases, with 18 bases left in between. Per the germline V gene, CDR1 is SGHRS and CDR2 is YFSETQ. The CDR3 coding sequence is TGCGCCAGCAGCCGTAAAGTCAGCGGAGGTAGCACAGATACGCAGTATTTT. It translates to CASSRKVSGGSTDTQYF.

The chain combines TRBV29-1 with TRBJ1-3; D perhaps matches TRBD1 (6 bases). From germline, CDR1 is SQVTM and CDR2 ANQGSEA. The CDR3 is 13 amino acids. Deletions cut 6 bases from V and 1 base from J, with 10 bases between. In DNA, the CDR3 is TGCAGCGTCCAGGACAGTTCTGGAAACACCATATATTTT. Protein product: CSVQDSSGNTIYF.

The V call is TRBV5-4, the J call TRBJ1-6; D is unclear. Germline V gene sequence: CDR1 SGHNT, CDR2 YYREEE (reference sequence). There are 15 residues in the CDR3. Trimming removed 0 bases from V and 9 bases from J, with 13 bases in between. CDR3 amino acids: CASSLDREVGSPLHF. CDR3 DNA: TGTGCCAGCAGCTTGGATCGGGAGGTGGGTTCACCCCTCCACTTT.

This clone was picked up a small number of times. The gene calls are TRBV6-5 and TRBJ2-3; possibly TRBD1 for D (5 bases). CDR3 size: 14 residues. Germline lookup yields CDR1 MNHEY and CDR2 SVGAGI. V lost 8 bases and J lost 0, with 12 bases in between. The CDR3 DNA reads TGTGCCAGCGGTCAACAGGACAGCACAGATACGCAGTATTTT. Protein product: CASGQQDSTDTQYF.

The CDR3 reads CASSLQADNEKLFF. CDR3 nucleotide sequence: TGTGCCAGCTCTCTCCAGGCAGATAATGAAAAACTGTTTTTT. The chain links TRBV18 to TRBJ1-4; D not certain. CDR1 KGHSH and CDR2 LQKENI come from the germline V gene. This CDR3 is built from 14 residues. Trimming shortened V by 6 bases and J by 4 bases, and 12 bases separated the two germline ends.